The clone carrying this T cell receptor beta chain has at least ten counts. Its antigen is not identified. This sample is drawn from a study of molecular identifiers for immune sequencing clone quantification. TCRdb independently ran MiXCR on the PCR reads; one entry per CDR3 protein. The sample includes about 640,000 distinct CDR3 sequences, 20% seen only once; the top ten take roughly 0.85%. Germline V gene lookup returns CDR1 SEHNR and CDR2 FQNEAQ (reference sequence). This CDR3 has 14 residues. V lost 8 bases to trimming and J lost 7 bases, with 15 bases between them. Study findings and constraints: Clonotypes topping 20 RNA copies carried over 99% of effector molecules but under 1% of naive ones.

Sequences were obtained from naive CD8+ T cells from blood, with Jurkat cell RNA spiked in. Regarding subset: FACS-sorted CD8+CD4-CCR7+CD45RA+ naive T cells. The clonotype comes from a human donor in good health. Some libraries in this study had Jurkat cell RNA spiked in. The chain couples TRBV7-9 to TRBJ1-6; D is ambiguous. This CDR3 is CASGTRHDNSPLHF. The CDR3 DNA sequence: TGTGCCAGCGGAACCCGACACGACAATTCACCCCTCCACTTT. Full variable domain (missing parts from reference TRBV7-9 and TRBJ1-6): DTGVSQNPRHKITKRGQNVTFRCDPISEHNRLYWYRQTLGQGPEFLTYFQNEAQLEKSRLLSDRFSAERPKGSFSTLEIQRTEQGDSAMYLCASGTRHDNSPLHFGNGTRLTVT.